This entry lists 2 T cell receptor beta chains sequenced from one sample in a study of blood T cell repertoires in COVID-19. Clones were read by immunoSEQ multiplex PCR, and TCRdb kept only the in-frame ones, dropping some. The sample records more than 350,000 clones, around nine tenths being singletons. The sample consisted of PBMCs or T cells enriched from blood (not recorded which). All receptors derive from a young woman who had been exposed to COVID-19.

The genes are TRBV29-1 and TRBJ1-1, with D hard to call. From germline, CDR1 is SQVTM and CDR2 ANQGSEA. This CDR3 contains 10 residues. Trimming cost V 4 bases and J 7 bases, with 7 bases left between them. In nucleotides, the CDR3 is TGCAGCGTTGTCGTGCGTGAAGCTTTCTTT. This codes for CSVVVREAFF.

The chain combines TRBV7-2 with TRBJ2-7, with 8 bases identical to TRBD2. V lost 1 base to trimming and J lost 4 bases; unmatched junction nucleotides: 12. The germline V gene encodes CDR1 SGHTA and CDR2 FQGNSA. The CDR3 spans 17 residues. The CDR3: CASSLVSGSGSGYEQYF. DNA of the CDR3: TGTGCCAGCAGCTTAGTTTCGGGAAGCGGGAGTGGTTACGAGCAGTACTTC.